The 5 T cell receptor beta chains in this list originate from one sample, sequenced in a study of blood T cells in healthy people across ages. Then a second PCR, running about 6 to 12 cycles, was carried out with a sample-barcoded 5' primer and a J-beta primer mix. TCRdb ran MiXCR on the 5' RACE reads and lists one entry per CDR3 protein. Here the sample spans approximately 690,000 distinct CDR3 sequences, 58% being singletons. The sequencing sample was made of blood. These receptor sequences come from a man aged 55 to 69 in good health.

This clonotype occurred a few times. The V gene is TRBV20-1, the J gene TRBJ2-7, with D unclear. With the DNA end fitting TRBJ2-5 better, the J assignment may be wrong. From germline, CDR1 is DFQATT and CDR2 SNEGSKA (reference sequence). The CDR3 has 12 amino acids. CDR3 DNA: TGCAGTGCTAGAGAGGGATGGGTGACCCAGTACTTC. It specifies CSAREGWVTQYF.

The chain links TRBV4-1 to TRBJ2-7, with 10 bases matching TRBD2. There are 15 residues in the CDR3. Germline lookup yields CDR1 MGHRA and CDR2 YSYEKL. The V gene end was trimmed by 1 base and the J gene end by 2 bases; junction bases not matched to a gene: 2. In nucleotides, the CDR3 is TGCGCCAGCAGCCAAGGAGCGGGGGGGACCTACGAGCAGTACTTC. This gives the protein CASSQGAGGTYEQYF.

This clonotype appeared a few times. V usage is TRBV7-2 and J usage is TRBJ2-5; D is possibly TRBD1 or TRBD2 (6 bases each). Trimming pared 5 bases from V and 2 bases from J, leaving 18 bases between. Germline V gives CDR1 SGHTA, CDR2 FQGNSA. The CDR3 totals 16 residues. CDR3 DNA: TGTGCCAGCAGCCCCCAGGTCGGGGGCCATCAAGAGACCCAGTACTTC. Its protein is CASSPQVGGHQETQYF.

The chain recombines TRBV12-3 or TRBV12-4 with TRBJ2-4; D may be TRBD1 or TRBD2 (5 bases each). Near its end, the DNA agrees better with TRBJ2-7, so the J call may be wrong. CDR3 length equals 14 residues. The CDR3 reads CASSSQGRGDEQYF. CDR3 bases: TGTGCCAGCAGTTCCCAAGGCCGGGGCGACGAGCAGTACTTC.

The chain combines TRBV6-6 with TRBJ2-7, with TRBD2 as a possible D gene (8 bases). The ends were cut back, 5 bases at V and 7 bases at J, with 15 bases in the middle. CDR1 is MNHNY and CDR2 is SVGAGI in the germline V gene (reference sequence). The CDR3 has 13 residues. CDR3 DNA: TGTGCCAGCAGTCCGGGAGGGGGCCTTGAGCAGTACTTC. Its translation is CASSPGGGLEQYF.